Below, 26 T cell receptor beta chains from the same sample are listed, as sequenced in a study of T cell clonality in common variable immunodeficiency. The method was immunoSEQ multiplex PCR; TCRdb's version includes in-frame clones alone and lacks a portion of them. The repertoire consists of around 81,000 clones, none detected only once. What was sequenced was peripheral blood mononuclear cells. Receptor source: a person aged 18 to 75 in good health.

The table lists this clone with many counts. The read terminates 3 residues before the CDR3 end, so the remaining end is supplied by the germline J gene. The rearrangement joins TRBV12-3 or TRBV12-4 to TRBJ2-7; TRBD2 is a possible D gene (5 bases). The ends were cut back, 3 bases at V and 5 bases at J, with 11 bases in the middle. This CDR3 is built from 13 residues. CDR3 sequence: CASSFRVSDEQYF. The part of the CDR3 DNA that was read is TGTGCCAGCAGTTTTCGGGTTAGCGACGAG.

This clone came up many times. The read gets to within 3 residues of the CDR3 end, and the germline J gene fills in the rest. This sequence joins TRBV7-2 and TRBJ2-7; D gene unclear. Germline V gene sequence: CDR1 SGHTA, CDR2 FQGNSA. This CDR3 region has 14 residues. V dropped 1 base and J dropped 5 bases, with 12 bases sitting between them. CDR3 region: CASSLGIGPDEQYF. Partial CDR3 DNA: TGTGCCAGCAGCTTAGGCATTGGGCCCGACGAG.

This clone has at least ten counts. The junction and the germline gene differ at one end; a read error may be behind it. The CDR3 protein is CASSQLPTDEQFF. The covered CDR3 bases are TGCGCCAGCAGCCAACTTCCTACCGATGAG. The V and J genes are TRBV4-2 and TRBJ2-1; D not resolved. From the germline J gene comes the end of the CDR3, since the read stops 3 residues before it. CDR3 length equals 13 residues. Germline V lookup: CDR1 LGHNA, CDR2 YNFKEQ.

Ten or more counts support this clone. The CDR3 end falls 3 residues outside the read, so it is completed with the germline J gene. The chain couples TRBV19 to TRBJ2-1; 15 bases match TRBD2. Germline CDR1 LNHDA, CDR2 SQIVND (reference sequence). Trimming cost V 5 bases and J 4 bases; bases outside gene matches: 6. This CDR3 spans 17 amino acids. CDR3 in amino acids: CASSSGLAGGWYNEQFF. The CDR3 bases that were read are TGTGCCAGTAGTTCGGGACTAGCGGGAGGATGGTACAATGAG.

Ten or more counts support this clone. Read coverage stops 3 residues before the CDR3 terminus; the germline J gene supplies the remainder. This sequence joins TRBV18 and TRBJ2-7; 7 positions match TRBD1. CDR3 length: 15 amino acids. V was pared by 1 base and J by 3 bases, with 6 bases of the junction left unmatched. CDR1 and CDR2 (germline): KGHSH, LQKENI. CDR3 sequence: CASSPQGANLYEQYF. The CDR3 bases that were read are TGTGCCAGCTCACCACAGGGGGCGAATCTCTACGAG.

This clone has a count of ten or more. The CDR3 extends 3 residues past the end of the read, so its final part is completed from the germline J gene. The V gene is TRBV7-2, the J gene TRBJ2-7, with 8 bases matching TRBD2. Germline loops: CDR1 SGHTA, CDR2 FQGNSA. Losses at the gene ends were 1 base for V and 6 bases for J; bases not matched to a gene: 5. CDR3 length: 14 residues. The sequenced CDR3 bases are TGTGCCAGCAGCTTAGAGAGGACTAGCCGCGAG. Translation: CASSLERTSRE. The CDR3 as a whole reads CASSLERTSREQYF.

This clone was seen ten or more times. The read ends 3 residues before the CDR3 terminus; that terminus is restored from the germline J gene. The chain couples TRBV7-9 to TRBJ1-1; D is unresolved. This CDR3 has 15 residues. The V gene's germline CDR1 is SEHNR and CDR2 FQNEAQ (reference sequence). The V gene lost 5 bases and the J gene lost 0 bases, with 13 bases spanning the gap. The DNA read from the CDR3 is TGTGCCAGCAGCCCCTTCACGGGTTTGAACACTGAA. This codes for CASSPFTGLNTE. In full, the CDR3 is CASSPFTGLNTEAFF.

Ten or more counts support this clone. The read falls 3 residues short of the CDR3 end, and the missing part is taken from the germline J gene. V gene TRBV20-1 combines with J gene TRBJ2-1; 7 bases line up with TRBD2. V trimming: 2 bases; J trimming: 3 bases; junction bases outside the gene matches: 4. The germline V gene has CDR1 DFQATT and CDR2 SNEGSKA (reference sequence). The CDR3 extends over 14 amino acids. The DNA read from the CDR3 is TGCAGTGCTAGAAGGCGGGAGAACTACAATGAG. Protein product: CSARRRENYNE. The entire CDR3 is CSARRRENYNEQFF.

This clone was counted at least ten times. From the germline J gene comes the end of the CDR3, since the read stops 3 residues before it. The rearrangement links TRBV20-1 to TRBJ1-1; tentatively, D is TRBD1 (5 bases). CDR1 DFQATT and CDR2 SNEGSKA come from the germline V gene (reference sequence). V was shortened by 1 base and J by 6 bases, with 12 bases between the two germline ends. This CDR3 is 13 amino acids long. The CDR3 sequence: CSARVPGGAEAFF. The sequenced part of the CDR3 DNA is TGCAGTGCTAGAGTCCCCGGGGGGGCTGAA.

This clone was recorded at least ten times. The CDR3 goes on 3 residues after the read ends, and that part is filled in from the germline J gene. The V call is TRBV4-1, the J call TRBJ1-3; possible D gene TRBD1, 5 bases. The ends were cut back, 4 bases at V and 2 bases at J, with 15 bases in the middle. The germline gives CDR1 MGHRA, CDR2 YSYEKL. The CDR3 has 16 amino acids. Incomplete CDR3 DNA: TGCGCCAGCAGCCTAATAGGGAGGGGTCCTGGAAACACC. Its translation: CASSLIGRGPGNT. The complete CDR3 sequence is CASSLIGRGPGNTIYF.

This clone has a count of ten or more. The CDR3 is cut off 3 residues early in the read; its end comes from the germline J gene. V is TRBV20-1 and J is TRBJ1-2; TRBD1 matches at 7 bases. With 4 bases clipped from V and 2 bases from J, the junction kept 4 bases outside the gene matches. Germline CDR1 reads DFQATT; CDR2 reads SNEGSKA (reference sequence). This CDR3 has 13 residues. The CDR3 DNA, read in part, is TGCAGTGCTATTGACAGGGCCAACTATGGC. Amino acid sequence: CSAIDRANYG. The full CDR3 reads CSAIDRANYGYTF.

Many counts were recorded for this clone. The sequenced fragment ends 3 residues before the CDR3 boundary, so the rest is inferred from the germline J gene. The V gene is TRBV6-2 or TRBV6-3, the J gene TRBJ2-3, with a possible D match to TRBD1 (6 bases). V was clipped by 9 bases and J by 3 bases, with 19 bases between them. Germline-derived CDR1 and CDR2 are MNHEY and SVGEGT. The CDR3 contains 15 residues. This chain's CDR3 is CASGTGTRRTDTQYF. The part of the CDR3 DNA that was read is TGTGCCAGTGGGACCGGGACAAGGAGGACAGATACG.

This clone appeared a few times. Read sequence stops 3 residues before the CDR3 end, and the germline J gene provides the missing end. The chain joins TRBV7-2 to TRBJ2-7, with TRBD1 matching over 7 bases. CDR3 size: 14 residues. The ends lost 7 bases at V and 3 bases at J; junction bases unmatched: 9. Germline lookup yields CDR1 SGHTA and CDR2 FQGNSA. The CDR3 is CASTDPGQSYEQYF. The sequenced part of the CDR3 DNA is TGTGCCAGCACCGATCCGGGACAGAGCTACGAG.

This clone was counted ten times or more. The CDR3 end is not reached by the read, which stops 3 residues before it; the germline J gene fills it in. This chain uses TRBV20-1 with TRBJ2-7; 12 nucleotides match TRBD2. The V segment lost 0 bases and the J segment 3 bases; nucleotides outside the gene matches: 15. This CDR3 is 19 amino acids long. Germline V gene lookup returns CDR1 DFQATT and CDR2 SNEGSKA (reference sequence). The sequenced CDR3 bases are TGCAGTGCTAGAGAAGGGAGGACTAGCGGGATTATTTCTCACTACGAG. Protein sequence: CSAREGRTSGIISHYE. In full, the CDR3 is CSAREGRTSGIISHYEQYF.

This clone was recorded many times. The read halts 3 residues ahead of the CDR3 end, with the missing end drawn from the germline J gene. The genes are TRBV5-1 and TRBJ1-5; 8 bases match TRBD1. After removal of 0 bases from V and 1 base from J, the junction contained 0 bases not matched to a gene. CDR3 length equals 15 residues. Germline loops: CDR1 SGHRS, CDR2 YFSETQ. The covered CDR3 bases are TGCGCCAGCAGCTTGGGGACAGGGAGCAATCAGCCC. It encodes CASSLGTGSNQP. The full CDR3 reads CASSLGTGSNQPQHF.

This clone was counted only a few times. The CDR3 end falls 3 residues outside the read, so it is completed with the germline J gene. This rearrangement joins TRBV19 to TRBJ1-3; weak D call: TRBD1 (5 bases). Germline assignment: CDR1 LNHDA and CDR2 SQIVND (reference sequence). This CDR3 region has 16 residues. The V gene lost 3 bases and the J gene lost 0 bases, with 12 bases spanning the gap. The CDR3 loop is CASSMLGQHSGNTIYF. The sequenced CDR3 bases are TGTGCCAGTAGTATGCTGGGGCAACACTCTGGAAACACC.

This clone has a count of ten or more. A junction boundary mismatches the germline segment, possibly from a read error. The read finishes 3 residues shy of the CDR3 end, and the germline J gene is used to complete it. This rearrangement joins TRBV4-2 to TRBJ1-2; the D gene is possibly TRBD1 (6 bases). The germline V gene has CDR1 LGHNA and CDR2 YNFKEQ. The CDR3 has 17 residues. CDR3 loop: CASSQDSGENSNYGYTF. The DNA read from the CDR3 is TGCGCCAGCAGCCAAGATTCAGGGGAAAACTCTAACTATGGC.

This clone was found many times. The CDR3 is cut off 3 residues early in the read; its end comes from the germline J gene. V is TRBV20-1 and J is TRBJ2-7, with TRBD2 identical over 11 bases. The germline CDR1 and CDR2 sequences are DFQATT and SNEGSKA (reference sequence). The CDR3 is made up of 15 amino acids. Unmatched junction bases numbered 9, after V lost 3 bases and J lost 5 bases. The CDR3 protein is CSASRLAGGPNEQYF. The covered CDR3 bases are TGCAGTGCTAGCCGATTAGCGGGAGGGCCTAACGAG.

This clone was seen at least ten times. The read terminates 3 residues ahead of where the CDR3 ends, so the germline J gene completes it. This sequence joins TRBV27 and TRBJ2-3, with D perhaps matching TRBD2 (5 bases). Trimming stripped 7 bases from V and 4 bases from J, with 12 bases between. The CDR3 runs 13 residues. CDR1 and CDR2 from the germline V gene are MNHEY and SMNVEV (reference sequence). The part of the CDR3 DNA that was read is TGTGCCAGCAATGCGCCACTAGCAGATACG. This encodes CASNAPLADT. The whole CDR3 sequence reads CASNAPLADTQYF.

At least ten counts were recorded for this clone. The sequenced fragment ends 3 residues before the CDR3 boundary, so the rest is inferred from the germline J gene. The chain has TRBV30 and TRBJ2-1; no clear D gene. The CDR3 is 13 residues long. V was clipped by 0 bases and J by 6 bases, with 9 bases between them. Germline assignment: CDR1 GTSNPN and CDR2 SVGIG (reference sequence). Incomplete CDR3 DNA: TGTGCCTGGAGTGTATCACTCTTCAATGAG. Its translation: CAWSVSLFNE. The CDR3 as a whole reads CAWSVSLFNEQFF.

This clone has at least ten counts. Sequencing ends 3 residues short of the CDR3 end; the germline J gene provides the rest. The V and J genes are TRBV24-1 and TRBJ2-1; D is unresolved. The germline gives CDR1 KGHDR, CDR2 SFDVKD. V was pared by 3 bases and J by 5 bases, with 13 bases between. This CDR3 has 15 residues. CDR3 bases read: TGTGCCACCAGTGATAGTACGCGCCCAAACAATGAG. This gives the protein CATSDSTRPNNE. The entire CDR3 protein reads CATSDSTRPNNEQFF.

This clone showed up many times. The missing CDR3 end, 3 residues past where the read stops, is filled in from the germline J gene. The rearrangement links TRBV7-2 to TRBJ1-1; D is unclear. Germline CDR1 reads SGHTA; CDR2 reads FQGNSA. V was trimmed by 1 base and J by 1 base, leaving 7 bases between them. There are 14 residues in the CDR3. The chain's CDR3 is CASSLDARNTEAFF. The sequenced part of the CDR3 DNA is TGTGCCAGCAGCTTAGACGCTAGGAACACTGAA.

In its sample, this clone was seen a few times. Sequencing ends 3 residues short of the CDR3 end; the germline J gene provides the rest. This chain joins TRBV5-6 and TRBJ1-3; the D gene is possibly TRBD1 (5 bases). The CDR3 contains 15 residues. The V and J ends lost 4 bases and 0 bases respectively, with 11 bases between them. Germline lookup yields CDR1 SGHDT and CDR2 YYEEEE. The sequenced part of the CDR3 DNA is TGTGCCAGCAGCCGAGGACACGGCTCTGGAAACACC. Protein sequence: CASSRGHGSGNT. The entire CDR3 is CASSRGHGSGNTIYF.

This clone occurred many times. The read comes to an end 3 residues before the CDR3 does, leaving the germline J gene to fill in the end. The rearrangement uses TRBV20-1 and TRBJ1-5, with D maybe TRBD1 (6 bases). Germline CDR1 and CDR2: DFQATT and SNEGSKA (reference sequence). The CDR3 is 13 amino acids. Trimming took 3 bases from V and 6 from J, leaving 12 bases between them. The covered CDR3 bases are TGCAGTGCTAGCGATAGGGGGTTTCAGCCC. Its protein is CSASDRGFQP. The entire CDR3 reads CSASDRGFQPQHF.

This clone was seen ten or more times. The CDR3 end lies 3 residues beyond the end of the read and is filled in from the germline J gene. This chain links TRBV20-1 with TRBJ2-7; the D gene is possibly TRBD1 (5 bases). CDR1 is DFQATT and CDR2 is SNEGSKA in the germline V gene (reference sequence). Trimming took 6 bases from V and 3 from J, leaving 18 bases between them. This CDR3 contains 14 residues. CDR3 amino acids: CSAPFRWGNYEQYF. The covered CDR3 bases are TGCAGTGCCCCGTTTAGATGGGGCAACTACGAG.

At least ten counts were recorded for this clone. Compared with germline, one end of the junction differs, possibly owing to a read error. Sequencing ends 3 residues short of the CDR3 end; the germline J gene provides the rest. The chain uses TRBV7-7 and TRBJ2-1, with 8 positions matching TRBD1. CDR3 length equals 13 residues. CDR1 is SSHAT and CDR2 is FNYEAQ in the germline V gene (reference sequence). CDR3 bases read: TGTGCTAGCAGCTTGGACAGGGTGGATGAG. Translated: CASSLDRVDE. The whole CDR3 region reads CASSLDRVDEQFF. The full variable domain, with the rest looked up from reference TRBV7-7 and TRBJ2-1, is GAGVSQSPRYKVTKRGQDVTLRCDPISSHATLYWYQQALGQGPEFLTYFNYEAQPDKSGLPSDRFSAERPEGSISTLTIQRTEQRDSAMYRCASSLDRVDEQFFGPGTRLTVL.